These T cell receptor beta chains were read from a single sample in a study of blood T cell repertoires in COVID-19. The data were produced by immunoSEQ multiplex PCR, yet TCRdb's version contains in-frame clones alone and is incomplete. The sample records 150,000 to 200,000 clones, approximately 85% being singletons. Sequencing was performed on PBMCs or T cells enriched from blood (not recorded which). These receptors all stem from a woman aged 18-29 years who had recovered from COVID-19. Both conserved end residues are part of each CDR3. Fields, in order: D gene, V gene, J gene, CDR3 protein. A D gene is named only where the DNA matches it firmly.

TRBD2	TRBV4-3	TRBJ2-3	CASSQAAGESGGPRATQYF
NA	TRBV25-1	TRBJ1-4	CASSAPGFGDLQREKLFF
TRBD2	TRBV2	TRBJ2-1	CASRPTRTSGVNEQFF
NA	TRBV4-2	TRBJ1-4	CASSQDSGGTNEKLFF
TRBD1	TRBV6-5	TRBJ1-4	CASSWDSLGEKLFF
TRBD2	TRBV9	TRBJ2-3	CASSDLAGGHTDTQYF
NA	TRBV4-3	TRBJ1-6	CASSQDPYSPLHF
TRBD2	TRBV5-1	TRBJ2-7	CASSLYTSGTYEQYF
NA	TRBV19	TRBJ1-2	CASVDAGIPIYGYTF
NA	TRBV19	TRBJ1-5	CASSIRLINQPQHF
NA	TRBV6-5	TRBJ2-3	CAGRDTSTDTQYF
NA	TRBV28	TRBJ2-7	CASSLHGSSYEQYF
NA	TRBV19	TRBJ1-2	CASSTSTRLNYGYTF
NA	TRBV4-2	TRBJ2-2	CASSQDYFPGELFF
NA	TRBV11-2	TRBJ2-2	CASSLEQFTGELFF
NA	TRBV11-2	TRBJ1-6	CASSLVQGLYSPLHF
NA	TRBV19	TRBJ1-5	CASSMARSISNQPQHF
TRBD1	TRBV10-3	TRBJ1-2	CALTTGPWDGYTF
TRBD2	TRBV6-1	TRBJ2-5	CASSDLGGETQYF
NA	TRBV9	TRBJ2-2	CASSVEEGTGELFF
NA	TRBV3-1/TRBV3-2	TRBJ1-2	CASSQDTYGYTF
NA	TRBV6-2/TRBV6-3	TRBJ2-3	CASSWSSTDTQYF